This T cell receptor beta chain was captured by sequencing in a study of shared clonotypes between healthy human individuals. Study-wide results and caveats: With a handful of donors compared, roughly 5% of naive CD4 clonotypes were shared. Among the subsets, naive ones generally showed larger estimated richness than memory ones. Clonotypes not shared had lower generation probabilities than those common to all four donors.

As concerns this clone: Its target is unknown.

V lost 2 bases and J 1 base, leaving 14 bases between the germline ends. CDR1 and CDR2 from the germline V gene are LGHNA and YNFKEQ. The CDR3 has 17 residues. CD45RO negativity and positive selection for CCR7 defined naive CD8 cells, a population that excluded terminally differentiated effector memory CD45RA+ cells. Authors' methods: ImmunoSEQ supplied junction-only sequences lacking quality scores, so filtering was different. The method was immunoSEQ multiplex PCR; TCRdb's version includes in-frame clones alone and lacks a portion of them. That table is the source of V, J and clone size, and D and trimming were worked out from the DNA. The sample has 2 million to 2.5 million clones, approximately 94% seen once.

The origin of this receptor is a man aged 18 to 29 in good health. Some clones in this sample may be carry-over from other donors' samples. The material sequenced was naive CD8+ T cells from PBMCs. The chain links TRBV4-2 to TRBJ2-2; the D gene is possibly TRBD2 (6 bases). The CDR3 DNA reads TGTGCCAGCAGCCAACTTCCGGGACTCCTGAACACCGGGGAGCTGTTTTTT. It codes for CASSQLPGLLNTGELFF.